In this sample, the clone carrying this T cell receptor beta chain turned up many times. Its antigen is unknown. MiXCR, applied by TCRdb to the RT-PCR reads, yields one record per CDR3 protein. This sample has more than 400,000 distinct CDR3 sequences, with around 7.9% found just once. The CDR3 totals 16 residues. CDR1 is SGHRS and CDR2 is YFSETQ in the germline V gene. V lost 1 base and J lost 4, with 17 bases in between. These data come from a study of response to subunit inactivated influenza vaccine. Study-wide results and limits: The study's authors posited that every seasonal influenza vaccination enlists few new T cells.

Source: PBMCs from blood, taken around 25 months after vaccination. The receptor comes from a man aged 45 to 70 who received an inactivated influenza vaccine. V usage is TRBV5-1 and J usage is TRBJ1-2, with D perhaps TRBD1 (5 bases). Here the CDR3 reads CASSLSTTDRTYGYTF. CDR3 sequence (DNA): TGCGCCAGCAGCTTGTCTACCACTGACAGAACCTATGGCTACACCTTC.